This TCR beta chain derives from a study of OX40 agonist ivuxolimab in advanced cancers. Some clones are missing from TCRdb's copy, which holds only in-frame ones; the method was immunoSEQ multiplex PCR. The repertoire holds approximately 76,000 clones, with roughly 85% as singletons. Trimming removed 0 bases from V and 2 bases from J, with 10 bases in between. This CDR3 is built from 14 residues. Germline assignment: CDR1 GTSNPN and CDR2 SVGIG (reference sequence). Specimen: CD4+ or CD8+ T cells sorted from blood, collected in a trial of the OX40 agonist ivuxolimab. This sequence originates from an adult with an advanced solid tumor such as melanoma, head and neck, liver or kidney cancer. The chain is built from TRBV30 and TRBJ2-5, with TRBD1 as a possible D gene (5 bases). The CDR3 loop reads CAWSVGQGQETQYF. The CDR3 DNA is TGTGCCTGGAGTGTGGGTCAGGGACAAGAGACCCAGTACTTC.